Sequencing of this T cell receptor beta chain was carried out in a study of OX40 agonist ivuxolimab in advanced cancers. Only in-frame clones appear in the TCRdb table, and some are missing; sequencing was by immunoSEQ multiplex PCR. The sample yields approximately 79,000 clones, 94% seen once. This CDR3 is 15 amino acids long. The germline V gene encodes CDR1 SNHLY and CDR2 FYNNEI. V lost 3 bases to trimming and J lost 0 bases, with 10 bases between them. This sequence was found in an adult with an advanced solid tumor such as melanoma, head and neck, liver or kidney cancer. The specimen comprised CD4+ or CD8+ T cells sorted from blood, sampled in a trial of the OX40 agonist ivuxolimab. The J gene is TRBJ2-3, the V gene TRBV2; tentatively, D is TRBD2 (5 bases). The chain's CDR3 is CASSEGVVSTDTQYF. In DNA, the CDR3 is TGTGCCAGCAGTGAGGGAGTGGTTAGCACAGATACGCAGTATTTT.